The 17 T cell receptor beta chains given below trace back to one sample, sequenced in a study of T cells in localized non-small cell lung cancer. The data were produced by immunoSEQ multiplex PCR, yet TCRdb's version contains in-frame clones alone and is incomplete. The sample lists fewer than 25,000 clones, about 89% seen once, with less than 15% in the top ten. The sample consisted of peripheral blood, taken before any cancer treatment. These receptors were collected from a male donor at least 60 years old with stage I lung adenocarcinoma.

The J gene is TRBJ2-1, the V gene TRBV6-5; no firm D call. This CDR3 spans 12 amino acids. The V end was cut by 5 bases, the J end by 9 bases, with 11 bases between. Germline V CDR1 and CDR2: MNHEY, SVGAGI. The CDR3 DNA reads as TGTGCCAGCAGTGAAAGCTACGGTGAGCAGTTCTTC. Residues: CASSESYGEQFF.

In DNA, the CDR3 is TGTGCCAGCAGCTTAGGGACCAGCAACAATGAGCAGTTCTTC. It is translated as CASSLGTSNNEQFF. This chain joins TRBV7-9 and TRBJ2-1, with unresolved D. Germline V CDR1 and CDR2: SEHNR, FQNEAQ (reference sequence). The ends were cut back, 1 base at V and 5 bases at J, with 9 bases in the middle. The CDR3 contains 14 residues.

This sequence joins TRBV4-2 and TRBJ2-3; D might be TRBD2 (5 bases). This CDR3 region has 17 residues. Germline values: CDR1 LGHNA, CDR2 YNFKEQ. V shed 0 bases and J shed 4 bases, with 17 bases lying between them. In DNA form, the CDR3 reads TGTGCCAGCAGCCAAGAGGGCTCAACCTGGGAGCCAGATACGCAGTATTTT. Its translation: CASSQEGSTWEPDTQYF.

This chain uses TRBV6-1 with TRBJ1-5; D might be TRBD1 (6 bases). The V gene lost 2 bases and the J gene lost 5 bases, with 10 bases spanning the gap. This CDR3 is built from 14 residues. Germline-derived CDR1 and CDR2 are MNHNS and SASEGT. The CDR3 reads CASSERGWDQPQHF. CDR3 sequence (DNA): TGTGCCAGCAGTGAAAGGGGGTGGGATCAGCCCCAGCATTTT.

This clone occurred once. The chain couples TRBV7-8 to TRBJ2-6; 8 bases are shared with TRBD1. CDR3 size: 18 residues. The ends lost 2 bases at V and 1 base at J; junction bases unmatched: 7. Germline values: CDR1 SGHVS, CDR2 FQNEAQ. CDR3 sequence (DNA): TGTGCCAGCAGCTTATTCCAGGGGGCGACGTCTGGGGCCAACGTCCTGACTTTC. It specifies CASSLFQGATSGANVLTF.

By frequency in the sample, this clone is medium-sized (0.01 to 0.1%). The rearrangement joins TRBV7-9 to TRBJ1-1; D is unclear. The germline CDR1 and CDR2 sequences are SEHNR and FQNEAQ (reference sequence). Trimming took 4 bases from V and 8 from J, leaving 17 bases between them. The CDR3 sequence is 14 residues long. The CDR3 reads CASSSNPNIGEAFF. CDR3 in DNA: TGTGCCAGCAGCTCAAACCCAAATATAGGGGAAGCTTTCTTT.

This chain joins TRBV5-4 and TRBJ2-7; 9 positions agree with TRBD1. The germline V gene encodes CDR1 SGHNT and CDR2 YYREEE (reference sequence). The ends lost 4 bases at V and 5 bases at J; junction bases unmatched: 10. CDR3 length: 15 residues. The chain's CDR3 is CASSHAGTGNDEQYF. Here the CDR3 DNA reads TGTGCCAGCAGCCACGCCGGGACAGGGAATGACGAGCAGTACTTC.

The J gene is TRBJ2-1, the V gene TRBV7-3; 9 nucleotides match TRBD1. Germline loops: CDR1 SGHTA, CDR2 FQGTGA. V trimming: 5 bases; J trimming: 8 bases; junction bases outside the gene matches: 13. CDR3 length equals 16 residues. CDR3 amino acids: CASSPARGQGPHEQFF. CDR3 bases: TGTGCCAGCAGCCCCGCGAGGGGACAGGGACCCCATGAGCAGTTCTTC.

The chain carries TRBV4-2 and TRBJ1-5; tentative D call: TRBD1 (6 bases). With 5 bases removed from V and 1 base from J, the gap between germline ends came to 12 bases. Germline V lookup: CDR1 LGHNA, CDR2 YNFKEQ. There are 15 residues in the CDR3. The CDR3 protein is CASSFLQGSNQPQHF. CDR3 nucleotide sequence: TGTGCCAGCAGCTTCCTTCAGGGGAGCAATCAGCCCCAGCATTTT.

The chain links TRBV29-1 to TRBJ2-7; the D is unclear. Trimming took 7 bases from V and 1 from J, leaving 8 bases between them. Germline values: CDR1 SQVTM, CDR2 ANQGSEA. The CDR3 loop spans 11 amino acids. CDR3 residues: CSAYRSYEQYF. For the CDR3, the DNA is TGCAGCGCATATAGATCCTACGAGCAGTACTTC.

CDR3 in DNA: TGCGCCAGCAGCTTGTCCGGGGCCACCCAAGAGACCCAGTACTTC. Protein product: CASSLSGATQETQYF. The chain uses TRBV5-1 and TRBJ2-5; D may be TRBD1 or TRBD2 (5 bases each). The ends were cut back, 1 base at V and 1 base at J, with 11 bases in the middle. The germline gives CDR1 SGHRS, CDR2 YFSETQ. The CDR3 spans 15 residues.

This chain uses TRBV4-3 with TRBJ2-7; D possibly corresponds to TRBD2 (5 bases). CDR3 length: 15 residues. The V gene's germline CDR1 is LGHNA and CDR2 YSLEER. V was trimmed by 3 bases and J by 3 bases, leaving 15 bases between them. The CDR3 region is CASSQSLSGGYEQYF. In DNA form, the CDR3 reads TGCGCCAGCAGCCAGTCCCTCAGCGGAGGCTACGAGCAGTACTTC.

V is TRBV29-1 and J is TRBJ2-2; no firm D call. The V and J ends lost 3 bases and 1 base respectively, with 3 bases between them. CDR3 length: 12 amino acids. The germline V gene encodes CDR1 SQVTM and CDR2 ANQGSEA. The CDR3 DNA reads TGCAGCGTTGACTGGAACACCGGGGAGCTGTTTTTT. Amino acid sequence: CSVDWNTGELFF.

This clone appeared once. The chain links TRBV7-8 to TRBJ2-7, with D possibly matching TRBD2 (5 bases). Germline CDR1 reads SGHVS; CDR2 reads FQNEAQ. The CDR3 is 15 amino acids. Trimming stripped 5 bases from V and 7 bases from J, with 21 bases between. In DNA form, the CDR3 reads TGTGCCAGCAGCACGAGCGGCCAGTTTTCGAAAGAGCAGTACTTC. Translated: CASSTSGQFSKEQYF.

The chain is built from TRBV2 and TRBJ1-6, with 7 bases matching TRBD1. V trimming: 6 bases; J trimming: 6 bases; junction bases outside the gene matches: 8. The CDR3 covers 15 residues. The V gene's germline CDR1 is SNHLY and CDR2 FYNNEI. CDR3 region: CASSDIGQVNSPLHF. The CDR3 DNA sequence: TGTGCCAGCAGCGATATCGGACAGGTTAATTCACCCCTCCACTTT.

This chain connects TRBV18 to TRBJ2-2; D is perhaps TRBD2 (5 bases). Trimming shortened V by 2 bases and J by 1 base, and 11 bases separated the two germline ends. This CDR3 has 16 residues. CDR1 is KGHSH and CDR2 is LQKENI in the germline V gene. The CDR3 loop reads CASSPWENRNTGELFF. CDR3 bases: TGTGCCAGCTCACCATGGGAGAATAGGAACACCGGGGAGCTGTTTTTT.

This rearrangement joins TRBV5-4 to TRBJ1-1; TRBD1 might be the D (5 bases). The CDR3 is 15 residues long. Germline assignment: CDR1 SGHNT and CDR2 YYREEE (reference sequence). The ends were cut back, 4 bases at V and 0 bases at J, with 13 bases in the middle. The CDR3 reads CASSTPWGLNTEAFF. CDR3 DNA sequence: TGTGCCAGCAGCACCCCATGGGGACTGAACACTGAAGCTTTCTTT.